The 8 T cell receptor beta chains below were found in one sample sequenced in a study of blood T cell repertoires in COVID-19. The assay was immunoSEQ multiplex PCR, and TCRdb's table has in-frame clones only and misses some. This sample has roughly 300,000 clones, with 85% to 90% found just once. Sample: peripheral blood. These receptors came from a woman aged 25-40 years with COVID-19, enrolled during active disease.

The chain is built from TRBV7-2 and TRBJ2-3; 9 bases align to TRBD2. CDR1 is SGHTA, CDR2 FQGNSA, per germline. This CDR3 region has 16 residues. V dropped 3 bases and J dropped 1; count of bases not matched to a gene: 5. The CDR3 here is CASSLGSGGGTDTQYF. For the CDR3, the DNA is TGTGCCAGCAGCTTGGGTAGCGGGGGTGGCACAGATACGCAGTATTTT.

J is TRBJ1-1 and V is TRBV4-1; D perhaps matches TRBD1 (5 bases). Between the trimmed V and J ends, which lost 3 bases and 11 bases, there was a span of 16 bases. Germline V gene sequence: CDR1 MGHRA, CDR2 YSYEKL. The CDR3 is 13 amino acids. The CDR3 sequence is CASSHRTRVGAFF. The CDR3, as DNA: TGCGCCAGCAGCCATAGAACCAGGGTGGGGGCTTTCTTT.

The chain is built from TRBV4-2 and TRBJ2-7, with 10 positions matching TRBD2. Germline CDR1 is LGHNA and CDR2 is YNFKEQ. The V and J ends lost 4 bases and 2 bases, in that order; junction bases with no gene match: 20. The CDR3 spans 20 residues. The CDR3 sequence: CASSRGKGGPLAGETYEQYV. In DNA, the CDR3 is TGTGCCAGCAGCCGGGGTAAGGGGGGCCCGCTAGCGGGGGAGACCTACGAGCAGTACGTC.

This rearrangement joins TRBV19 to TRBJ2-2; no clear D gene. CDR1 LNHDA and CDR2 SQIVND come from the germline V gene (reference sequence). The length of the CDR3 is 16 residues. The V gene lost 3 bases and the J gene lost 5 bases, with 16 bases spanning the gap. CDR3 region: CASSISVVLSTGELFF. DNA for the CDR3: TGTGCCAGTAGTATTTCGGTAGTTTTAAGTACCGGGGAGCTGTTTTTT.

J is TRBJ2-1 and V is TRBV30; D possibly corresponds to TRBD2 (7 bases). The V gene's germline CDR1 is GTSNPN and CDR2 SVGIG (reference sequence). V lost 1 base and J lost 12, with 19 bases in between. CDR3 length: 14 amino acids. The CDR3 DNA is TGTGCCTGGAGTGACCCCTACCGGGGGGCTTCGCAGTTCTTC. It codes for CAWSDPYRGASQFF.

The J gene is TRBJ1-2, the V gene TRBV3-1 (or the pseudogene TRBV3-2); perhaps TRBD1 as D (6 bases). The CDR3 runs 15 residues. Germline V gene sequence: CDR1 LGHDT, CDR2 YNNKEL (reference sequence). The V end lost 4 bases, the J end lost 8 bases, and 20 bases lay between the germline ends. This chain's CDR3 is CASSPLAPGQGGYTF. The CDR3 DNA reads TGTGCCAGCAGCCCCCTGGCCCCGGGACAAGGAGGCTACACCTTC.

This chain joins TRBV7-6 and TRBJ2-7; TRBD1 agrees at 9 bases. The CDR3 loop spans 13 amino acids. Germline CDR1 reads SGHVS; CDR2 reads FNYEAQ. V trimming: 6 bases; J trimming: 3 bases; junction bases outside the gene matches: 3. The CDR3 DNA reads TGTGCCAGCAGAAGGACAGGGGACTACGAGCAGTACTTC. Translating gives CASRRTGDYEQYF.

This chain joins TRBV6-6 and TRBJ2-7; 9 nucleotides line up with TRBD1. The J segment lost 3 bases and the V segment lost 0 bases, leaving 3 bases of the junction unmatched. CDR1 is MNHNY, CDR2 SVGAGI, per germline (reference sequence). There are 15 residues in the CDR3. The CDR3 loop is CASSYSDRGFYEQYF. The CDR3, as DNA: TGTGCCAGCAGTTACTCGGACAGGGGCTTCTACGAGCAGTACTTC.